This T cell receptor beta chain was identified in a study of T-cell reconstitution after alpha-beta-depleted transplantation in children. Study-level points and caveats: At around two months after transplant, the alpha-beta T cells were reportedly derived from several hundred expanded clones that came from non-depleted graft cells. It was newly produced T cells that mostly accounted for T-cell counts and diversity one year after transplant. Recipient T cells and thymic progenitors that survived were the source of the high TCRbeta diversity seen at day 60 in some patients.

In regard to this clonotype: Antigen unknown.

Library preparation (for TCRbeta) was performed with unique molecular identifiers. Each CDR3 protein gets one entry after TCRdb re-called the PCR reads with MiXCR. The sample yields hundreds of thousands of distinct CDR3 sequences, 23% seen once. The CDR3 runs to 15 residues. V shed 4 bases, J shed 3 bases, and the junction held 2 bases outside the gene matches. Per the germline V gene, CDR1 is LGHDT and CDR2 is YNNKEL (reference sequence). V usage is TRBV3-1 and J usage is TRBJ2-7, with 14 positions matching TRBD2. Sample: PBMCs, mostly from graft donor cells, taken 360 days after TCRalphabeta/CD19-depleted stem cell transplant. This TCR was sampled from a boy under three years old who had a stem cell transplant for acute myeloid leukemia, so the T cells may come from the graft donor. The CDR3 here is CASSRGLAGDYEQYV. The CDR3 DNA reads TGTGCCAGCAGCCGGGGACTAGCGGGGGACTACGAGCAGTACGTC.